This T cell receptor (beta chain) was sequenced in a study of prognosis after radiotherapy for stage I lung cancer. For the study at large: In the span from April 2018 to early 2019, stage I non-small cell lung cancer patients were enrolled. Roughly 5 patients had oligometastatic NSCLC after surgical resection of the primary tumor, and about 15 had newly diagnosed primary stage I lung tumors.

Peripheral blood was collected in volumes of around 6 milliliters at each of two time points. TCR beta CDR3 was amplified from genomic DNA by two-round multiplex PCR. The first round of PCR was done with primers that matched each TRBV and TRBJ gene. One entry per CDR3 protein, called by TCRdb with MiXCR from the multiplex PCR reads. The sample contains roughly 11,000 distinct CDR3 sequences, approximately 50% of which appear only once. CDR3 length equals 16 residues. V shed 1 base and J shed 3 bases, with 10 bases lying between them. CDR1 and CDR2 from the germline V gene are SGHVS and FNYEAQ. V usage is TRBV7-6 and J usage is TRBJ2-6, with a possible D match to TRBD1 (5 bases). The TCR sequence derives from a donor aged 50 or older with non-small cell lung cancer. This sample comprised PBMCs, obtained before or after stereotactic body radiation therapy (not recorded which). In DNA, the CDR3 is TGTGCCAGCAGCTTAGGGACACCCGGTGGGGCCAACGTCCTGACTTTC. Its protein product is CASSLGTPGGANVLTF. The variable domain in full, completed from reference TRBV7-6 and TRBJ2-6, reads GAGVSQSPRYKVTKRGQDVALRCDPISGHVSLYWYRQALGQGPEFLTYFNYEAQQDKSGLPNDRFSAERPEGSISTLTIQRTEQRDSAMYRCASSLGTPGGANVLTFGAGSRLTVL.